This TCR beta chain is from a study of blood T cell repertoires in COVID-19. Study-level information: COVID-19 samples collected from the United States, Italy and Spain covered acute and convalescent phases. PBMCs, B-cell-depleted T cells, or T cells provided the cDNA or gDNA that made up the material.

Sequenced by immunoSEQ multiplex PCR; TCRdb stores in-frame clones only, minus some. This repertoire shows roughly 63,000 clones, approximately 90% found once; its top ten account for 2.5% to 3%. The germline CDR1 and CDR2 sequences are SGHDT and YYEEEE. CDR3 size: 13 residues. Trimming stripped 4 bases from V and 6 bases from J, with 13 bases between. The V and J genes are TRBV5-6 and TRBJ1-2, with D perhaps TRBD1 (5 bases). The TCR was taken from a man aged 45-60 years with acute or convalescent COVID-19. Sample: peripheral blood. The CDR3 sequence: CASSPWGVDGYTF. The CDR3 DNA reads TGTGCCAGCAGCCCGTGGGGGGTGGATGGCTACACCTTC. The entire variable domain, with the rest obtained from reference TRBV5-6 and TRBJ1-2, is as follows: DAGVTQSPTHLIKTRGQQVTLRCSPKSGHDTVSWYQQALGQGPQFIFQYYEEEERQRGNFPDRFSGHQFPNYSSELNVNALLLGDSALYLCASSPWGVDGYTFGSGTRLTVV.